This passage covers 13 T cell receptor beta chains from one sample sequenced in a study of cytotoxic CD8 clonotypes in ibrutinib-treated CLL. Here immunoSEQ multiplex PCR was the method, and the copy in TCRdb shows in-frame clones only, minus some. This table has 250,000 to 350,000 clones, 60% to 80% appearing once. The sample here was PBMCs, taken at disease progression, from a patient treated with ibrutinib. These receptor sequences come from a human donor with chronic lymphocytic leukemia.

Worth noting for this clone: The same CDR3 is also encoded by other DNA sequences in this sample. The chain uses TRBV5-1 and TRBJ2-7, with 7 bases identical to TRBD1. V lost 2 bases, J lost 3 bases, and 2 bases stayed unmatched. CDR3 length: 13 amino acids. CDR1 is SGHRS and CDR2 is YFSETQ in the germline V gene. CDR3 amino acids: CASSLTGVYEQYF. The CDR3 nucleotides read TGCGCCAGCAGCTTAACAGGGGTCTACGAGCAGTACTTC.

The rearrangement uses TRBV5-4 and TRBJ2-3, with 10 bases lining up with TRBD2. The CDR3 spans 16 residues. CDR1 is SGHNT and CDR2 is YYREEE in the germline V gene (reference sequence). The V and J ends lost 1 base and 4 bases, in that order; junction bases with no gene match: 6. As DNA, the CDR3 is TGTGCCAGCAGCTTGCCCAGCGGGGGGGCGGCAGATACGCAGTATTTT. Amino acid sequence: CASSLPSGGAADTQYF.

The sample holds a few counts of this clone. The J gene is TRBJ2-4, the V gene TRBV29-1, with D uncertain. Germline V gene sequence: CDR1 SQVTM, CDR2 ANQGSEA. This CDR3 region has 12 residues. V was trimmed by 8 bases and J by 0 bases, leaving 8 bases between them. The chain's CDR3 is CSSTLAKNIQYF. DNA for the CDR3: TGCAGCTCCACGCTAGCCAAAAACATTCAGTACTTC. The entire variable domain, with the rest obtained from reference TRBV29-1 and TRBJ2-4, is as follows: SAVISQKPSRDICQRGTSLTIQCQVDSQVTMMFWYRQQPGQSLTLIATANQGSEATYESGFVIDKFPISRPNLTFSTLTVSNMSPEDSSIYLCSSTLAKNIQYFGAGTRLSVL.

This chain links TRBV5-1 with TRBJ1-2; D ambiguous. This CDR3 is 11 amino acids long. The V end lost 5 bases, the J end lost 5 bases, and 7 bases lay between the germline ends. Germline lookup yields CDR1 SGHRS and CDR2 YFSETQ. In nucleotides, the CDR3 is TGCGCCAGCAGGTTCAGTTATGGCTACACCTTC. It specifies CASRFSYGYTF.

The chain employs TRBV10-2 and TRBJ1-2; possibly TRBD1 for D (6 bases). The CDR3 length is 13 residues. Germline V gene data show CDR1 as WSHSY and CDR2 as SAAADI. V gave up 5 bases and J gave up 9 bases, with 16 bases separating them. The CDR3 coding sequence is TGCGCCAGCAGTAACTACAGGGACTTGCGCTACACCTTC. It is translated as CASSNYRDLRYTF.

Remarks on this clone: In the same sample, other DNA sequences code for this CDR3. This chain links TRBV7-8 with TRBJ2-3, with TRBD1 matching over 9 bases. The CDR3 is 15 amino acids. The junction had 5 bases not matched to a gene; V was cut back by 3 bases and J by 4 bases. Germline lookup yields CDR1 SGHVS and CDR2 FQNEAQ. CDR3 DNA sequence: TGTGCCAGCAGCTTGGGACAGGGTCGGTCAGATACGCAGTATTTT. This translates into CASSLGQGRSDTQYF.

This chain uses TRBV5-1 with TRBJ2-3, with 7 nucleotides matching TRBD2. J was trimmed by 0 bases and V by 3 bases; bases with no gene match: 13. Germline CDR1 and CDR2: SGHRS and YFSETQ. The CDR3 loop spans 18 amino acids. The CDR3: CASSWGLPAGPSTDTQYF. The CDR3 DNA reads TGCGCCAGCAGCTGGGGCCTACCAGCGGGGCCCAGCACAGATACGCAGTATTTT.

J is TRBJ2-1 and V is TRBV6-6, with 7 positions matching TRBD2. The CDR3 contains 14 residues. Trimming cost V 5 bases and J 4 bases; bases outside gene matches: 5. CDR1 and CDR2 (germline): MNHNY, SVGAGI (reference sequence). The CDR3: CASSDIAGYNEQFF. In DNA, the CDR3 is TGTGCCAGCAGTGATATAGCGGGTTACAATGAGCAGTTCTTC.

The chain has TRBV7-9 and TRBJ2-5, with TRBD1 matching 7 bases. Germline-derived CDR1 and CDR2 are SEHNR and FQNEAQ (reference sequence). The CDR3 sequence is 15 residues long. Unmatched junction bases numbered 9, after V lost 5 bases and J lost 3 bases. For the CDR3, the DNA is TGTGCCAGCAGCCCAACGACAGGGAGAAAAGAGACCCAGTACTTC. Its protein is CASSPTTGRKETQYF.

The chain links TRBV4-3 to TRBJ2-1; 9 bases are a match to TRBD2. Germline loops: CDR1 LGHNA, CDR2 YSLEER. V lost 4 bases, J lost 4 bases, and 5 bases stayed unmatched. There are 15 residues in the CDR3. The CDR3 region has the DNA TGCGCCAGCAGCCCAAGACTAGCGGAATACAATGAGCAGTTCTTC. Translated, it gives CASSPRLAEYNEQFF.

This chain connects TRBV5-1 to TRBJ1-2; D might be TRBD1 (6 bases). Trimming removed 5 bases at V and 2 bases at J, with 16 bases between. The CDR3 runs 15 residues. Germline V gene lookup returns CDR1 SGHRS and CDR2 YFSETQ. CDR3 sequence reads: CASREGTIRNYGYTF. The DNA of the CDR3 is TGCGCCAGCAGGGAAGGGACAATAAGAAACTATGGCTACACCTTC.

The chain recombines TRBV13 with TRBJ2-3, with D possibly matching TRBD1 (5 bases). V dropped 5 bases and J dropped 6 bases, with 18 bases sitting between them. The length of the CDR3 is 15 residues. In germline, CDR1 is PRHDT, CDR2 FYEKMQ (reference sequence). The CDR3 protein is CASSRDRTGRDTQYF. As DNA, the CDR3 is TGTGCCAGCAGCCGAGACAGAACGGGCAGGGATACGCAGTATTTT.

The chain has TRBV6-4 and TRBJ2-2; D remains unclear. Per the germline V gene, CDR1 is MRHNA and CDR2 is SNTAGT. V was cut by 3 bases and J by 4 bases, with 12 bases left in between. The CDR3 totals 15 residues. CDR3 in DNA: TGTGCCAGCAGTGATGGTTGGGCAGGCACCGGGGAGCTGTTTTTT. Translating it yields CASSDGWAGTGELFF.